This entry lists 20 T cell receptor beta chains sequenced from one sample in a study of beta chain features in type 1 diabetes. Notes on the study in general: Across all four CD4+ subsets, people with type 1 diabetes showed modestly shorter TCRB CDR3s.

Their antigen targets remain unknown. Every isolated RNA sample was fully reverse transcribed, so sequencing captured expressed TCRB transcripts. Sequencing used immunoSEQ multiplex PCR; TCRdb keeps in-frame clones, though not all of them. The data show hundreds of thousands of clones, 11% to 15% seen once. Sequencing used naive CD4+ T cells from blood. These receptors were taken from a man between 18 and 29 years old with type 1 diabetes.

The chain recombines TRBV4-1 with TRBJ2-3; no reliable D call. Germline V gene sequence: CDR1 MGHRA, CDR2 YSYEKL. Trimming took off 6 bases at V and 3 bases at J, with 10 bases between the two ends. The CDR3 extends over 13 amino acids. CDR3 DNA sequence: TGCGCCAGCAGACCTAGGGATACAGATACGCAGTATTTT. This codes for CASRPRDTDTQYF.

V gene TRBV5-1 combines with J gene TRBJ2-3; D is uncertain. V lost 6 bases, J lost 4 bases, and 15 bases lay in between. This CDR3 spans 14 amino acids. Looked up from germline, CDR1 is SGHRS and CDR2 is YFSETQ. CDR3 DNA sequence: TGCGCCAGCACCCGGACCATGCCCCCAGATACGCAGTATTTT. Amino acids: CASTRTMPPDTQYF.

This clone has just a few counts. The rearrangement links TRBV29-1 to TRBJ1-1; no reliable D call. CDR3 length: 14 residues. Germline CDR1 SQVTM, CDR2 ANQGSEA. Trimming stripped 6 bases from V and 0 bases from J, with 14 bases between. The CDR3 DNA sequence: TGCAGCGTCGCCGCCGGCCAGCTGAACACTGAAGCTTTCTTT. This gives the protein CSVAAGQLNTEAFF.

As for this clone: Other DNA sequences within the sample encode an identical CDR3. V is TRBV20-1 and J is TRBJ2-5; D gene unclear. The V gene lost 4 bases and the J gene lost 5 bases, with 5 bases spanning the gap. Germline V gene data show CDR1 as DFQATT and CDR2 as SNEGSKA (reference sequence). The CDR3 is 10 residues long. The CDR3 DNA is TGCAGTGCTACCCCGGAGACCCAGTACTTC. Encoded protein: CSATPETQYF.

This clone has only a few counts. CDR3 DNA: TGTGCCAGCAGCCACTCCGGGACAGGGGGCTACGAGCAGTACTTC. This sequence encodes CASSHSGTGGYEQYF. The rearrangement joins TRBV28 to TRBJ2-7, with TRBD1 matching over 11 bases. The junction had 7 bases not matched to a gene; V was cut back by 6 bases and J by 3 bases. This CDR3 has 15 amino acids. The germline V gene encodes CDR1 MDHEN and CDR2 SYDVKM.

V usage is TRBV15 and J usage is TRBJ2-3; 9 positions match TRBD2. The CDR3 totals 16 residues. Germline V gives CDR1 LNHNV, CDR2 YYDKDF (reference sequence). J was trimmed by 1 base and V by 2 bases; bases with no gene match: 4. The CDR3 reads CATSRRIAGGTDTQYF. CDR3 nucleotides: TGTGCCACCAGCAGAAGAATAGCGGGGGGCACAGATACGCAGTATTTT.

The table lists this clone with a few counts. Other DNA sequences from this sample encode an identical CDR3 as well. This chain connects TRBV7-2 to TRBJ1-2; tentatively, D is TRBD1 (6 bases). Germline V gene data show CDR1 as SGHTA and CDR2 as FQGNSA. V was cut by 5 bases and J by 2 bases, with 9 bases left in between. This CDR3 comprises 13 residues. CDR3 sequence: CASSRDRNYGYTF. As DNA, the CDR3 is TGTGCCAGCAGCCGCGACAGGAACTATGGCTACACCTTC.

The rearrangement uses TRBV11-2 and TRBJ2-7; D perhaps matches TRBD2 (5 bases). From germline, CDR1 is SGHAT and CDR2 FQNNGV. This CDR3 is built from 14 residues. Between the trimmed V and J ends, which lost 1 base and 2 bases, there was a span of 9 bases. This CDR3 is CASSLGTRTYEQYF. The CDR3 DNA sequence: TGTGCCAGCAGCTTAGGAACTAGGACCTACGAGCAGTACTTC. The whole variable domain, remainder taken from reference TRBV11-2 and TRBJ2-7, is EAGVAQSPRYKIIEKRQSVAFWCNPISGHATLYWYQQILGQGPKLLIQFQNNGVVDDSQLPKDRFSAERLKGVDSTLKIQPAKLEDSAVYLCASSLGTRTYEQYFGPGTRLTVT.

The gene calls are TRBV7-2 and TRBJ1-5; unclear D gene. Trimming cost V 5 bases and J 0 bases, with 17 bases left between them. The CDR3 extends over 17 amino acids. Germline lookup yields CDR1 SGHTA and CDR2 FQGNSA. The CDR3 DNA is TGTGCCAGCAGCCAGGACCGTGGGGTCTATAGCAATCAGCCCCAGCATTTT. Encoded protein: CASSQDRGVYSNQPQHF. Variable domain in full (rest from reference TRBV7-2 and TRBJ1-5): GAGVSQSPSNKVTEKGKDVELRCDPISGHTALYWYRQSLGQGLEFLIYFQGNSAPDKSGLPSDRFSAERTGGSVSTLTIQRTQQEDSAVYLCASSQDRGVYSNQPQHFGDGTRLSIL.

The genes are TRBV30 and TRBJ1-5; 7 positions agree with TRBD1. CDR3 length: 12 amino acids. The V gene end was trimmed by 5 bases and the J gene end by 5 bases; junction bases not matched to a gene: 3. Germline loops: CDR1 GTSNPN, CDR2 SVGIG (reference sequence). The CDR3 bases are TGTGCCTGGGGGGACAGTCATCAGCCCCAGCATTTT. Translating gives CAWGDSHQPQHF.

V usage is TRBV18 and J usage is TRBJ1-1, with D possibly being TRBD1 (5 bases). With 4 bases removed from V and 5 bases from J, the gap between germline ends came to 11 bases. CDR3 size: 13 residues. CDR1 is KGHSH and CDR2 is LQKENI in the germline V gene. CDR3 nucleotide sequence: TGTGCCAGCTCACTAGGGGAAGATACTGAAGCTTTCTTT. This sequence encodes CASSLGEDTEAFF. Full variable domain (remainder filled in from reference TRBV18 and TRBJ1-1): NAGVMQNPRHLVRRRGQEARLRCSPMKGHSHVYWYRQLPEEGLKFMVYLQKENIIDESGMPKERFSAEFPKEGPSILRIQQVVRGDSAAYFCASSLGEDTEAFFGQGTRLTVV.

The rearrangement joins TRBV30 to TRBJ1-1; 8 bases are shared with TRBD1. Germline lookup yields CDR1 GTSNPN and CDR2 SVGIG (reference sequence). The CDR3 contains 14 residues. V was clipped by 4 bases and J by 5 bases; unmatched bases: 9. The DNA for the CDR3 is TGTGCCTGGACCGTACAGGGGGGTAATACTGAAGCTTTCTTT. Its translation is CAWTVQGGNTEAFF.

This clone was seen a few times. The rearrangement joins TRBV5-6 to TRBJ2-3, with 9 bases lining up with TRBD2. CDR3 length: 17 amino acids. Trimming at V came to 0 bases and at J to 4 bases, leaving 9 bases not matched to a gene. CDR1 SGHDT and CDR2 YYEEEE come from the germline V gene. This chain's CDR3 is CASSLGPPSGTSDTQYF. The CDR3 coding sequence is TGTGCCAGCAGCTTGGGGCCGCCTAGCGGGACCTCAGATACGCAGTATTTT. The whole variable domain, remainder taken from reference TRBV5-6 and TRBJ2-3, is DAGVTQSPTHLIKTRGQQVTLRCSPKSGHDTVSWYQQALGQGPQFIFQYYEEEERQRGNFPDRFSGHQFPNYSSELNVNALLLGDSALYLCASSLGPPSGTSDTQYFGPGTRLTVL.

J is TRBJ2-1 and V is TRBV10-3; the D gene could be TRBD1 or TRBD2 (6 bases each). Trimming took off 9 bases at V and 9 bases at J, with 27 bases between the two ends. The CDR3 covers 16 residues. Germline V gene sequence: CDR1 ENHRY, CDR2 SYGVKD. CDR3: CAIQQITEAGRGEQFF. The CDR3 DNA follows: TGTGCCATACAGCAAATTACTGAAGCGGGCAGGGGTGAGCAGTTCTTC.

In the case of this clone: The missing conserved phenylalanine or tryptophan at the end of this CDR3 makes a read error likely. No DNA is shown, since the ends of the CDR3 on it are uncertain; the CDR3 is the one TCRdb lists. The CDR3 protein is CASSQKETGEGYR. This sequence joins TRBV23-1 and TRBJ1-1; TRBD1, the table's D call, was not compared with the DNA. TRBV23-1 is labeled an ORF, and its function is uncertain. The CDR3 is 13 residues long, ends included.

The chain recombines TRBV7-6 with TRBJ1-5, with 9 bases that match TRBD1. CDR3 length: 14 residues. The J segment lost 7 bases and the V segment lost 5 bases, leaving 6 bases of the junction unmatched. The germline CDR1 and CDR2 sequences are SGHVS and FNYEAQ. The CDR3 sequence is CASSATGGDQPQHF. The CDR3 DNA reads as TGTGCCAGCAGCGCGACAGGGGGAGACCAGCCCCAGCATTTT.

This clone was picked up a small number of times. The chain is built from TRBV27 and TRBJ2-6; D gene uncertain. Germline V lookup: CDR1 MNHEY, CDR2 SMNVEV (reference sequence). Trimming took off 5 bases at V and 2 bases at J, with 10 bases between the two ends. The length of the CDR3 is 15 residues. The CDR3: CASSPILTGANVLTF. CDR3 sequence (DNA): TGTGCCAGCAGTCCCATTCTCACTGGGGCCAACGTCCTGACTTTC.

V usage is TRBV5-1 and J usage is TRBJ2-7, with a possible D match to TRBD2 (5 bases). This CDR3 has 14 residues. Germline V gene data show CDR1 as SGHRS and CDR2 as YFSETQ. V was trimmed by 4 bases and J by 0 bases, leaving 11 bases between them. The CDR3: CASSGVGNSYEQYF. The DNA of the CDR3 is TGCGCCAGCAGCGGGGTCGGGAACTCCTACGAGCAGTACTTC.

This clone was detected a few times. The J gene is TRBJ2-3, the V gene TRBV30, with 13 nucleotides matching TRBD2. V shed 3 bases, J shed 0 bases, and the junction held 6 bases outside the gene matches. Germline lookup yields CDR1 GTSNPN and CDR2 SVGIG (reference sequence). The CDR3 runs to 17 residues. The CDR3, as DNA: TGTGCCTGGAGGGGGACTAGCGGGACGACGAGCACAGATACGCAGTATTTT. This codes for CAWRGTSGTTSTDTQYF.

The rearrangement links TRBV29-1 to TRBJ2-3; TRBD2 aligns across 10 bases. V shed 3 bases, J shed 4 bases, and the junction held 4 bases outside the gene matches. Germline CDR1 and CDR2: SQVTM and ANQGSEA. CDR3 length equals 14 residues. The DNA of the CDR3 is TGCAGCGTTGAGGCTAGCGGGAGACCAGATACGCAGTATTTT. This gives the protein CSVEASGRPDTQYF.